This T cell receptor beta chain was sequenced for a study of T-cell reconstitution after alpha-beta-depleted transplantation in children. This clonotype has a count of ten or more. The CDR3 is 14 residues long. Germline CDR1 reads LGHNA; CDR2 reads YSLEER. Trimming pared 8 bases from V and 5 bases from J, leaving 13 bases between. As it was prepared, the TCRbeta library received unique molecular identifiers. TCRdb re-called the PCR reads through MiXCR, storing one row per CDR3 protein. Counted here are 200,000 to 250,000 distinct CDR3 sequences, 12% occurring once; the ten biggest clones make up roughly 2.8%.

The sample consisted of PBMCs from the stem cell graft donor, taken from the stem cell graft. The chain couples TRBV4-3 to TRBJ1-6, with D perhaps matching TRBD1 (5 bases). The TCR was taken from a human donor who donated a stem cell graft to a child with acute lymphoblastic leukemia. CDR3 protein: CASSEGIHNSPLHF. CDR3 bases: TGCGCCAGCTCCGAGGGGATTCATAATTCACCCCTCCACTTT.